A single sample is the source of the 2 T cell receptor beta chains below, sequenced in a study of blood T cell repertoires in COVID-19. Sequenced by immunoSEQ multiplex PCR; TCRdb stores in-frame clones only, minus some. The data hold about 200,000 clones, with 85% to 95% observed a single time. The sequencing input was peripheral blood. Receptor source: a man under 40 with COVID-19, enrolled during active disease.

The CDR3 region is CASAQGPTNEKLFF. The CDR3 coding sequence is TGTGCCAGCGCCCAGGGGCCCACTAATGAAAAACTGTTTTTT. V is TRBV19 and J is TRBJ1-4; a weak D match, TRBD1 (6 bases). V dropped 9 bases and J dropped 2 bases, with 13 bases sitting between them. The germline CDR1 and CDR2 sequences are LNHDA and SQIVND (reference sequence). CDR3 size: 14 residues.

The V gene is TRBV19, the J gene TRBJ1-2, with D perhaps matching TRBD1 (5 bases). Germline V gene sequence: CDR1 LNHDA, CDR2 SQIVND (reference sequence). The CDR3 totals 12 residues. Trimming took off 7 bases at V and 8 bases at J, with 14 bases between the two ends. CDR3 DNA: TGTGCCAGTACAGCAGTCGGGGGGGGCTACACCTTC. It is translated as CASTAVGGGYTF.